A selection of T cell receptor beta chains follows, all from one sample in a study of Ad26.COV2.S vaccination and SARS-CoV-2 variants. Only in-frame clones appear in the TCRdb table, and some are missing; sequencing was by immunoSEQ multiplex PCR. The top ten hold less than 2% of the sample, which has more than 300,000 clones, 86% seen once. This specimen consisted of peripheral blood, obtained in a trial of Ad26.COV2.S vaccine versus placebo. These receptors were collected from a person aged 18-65 years who received the Ad26.COV2.S COVID-19 vaccine or a placebo. Both conserved end residues are part of each CDR3. A D gene is named only where the DNA matches it firmly. Clone size is not always given. Where it is, it says once, few, many or a class for expanded clones.

D: .
V: TRBV29-1
J: TRBJ2-3
size: .
DNA: TGCAGCGTTGAACTTGCCGGGGGTGGTTTAACAGATACGCAGTATTTT
CDR3: CSVELAGGGLTDTQYF

D: TRBD2
V: TRBV5-1
J: TRBJ2-3
size: .
DNA: TGCGCCAGCAGCCCGGGAGCGGGGGCCGTCCTCGGGAACACAGATACGCAGTATTTT
CDR3: CASSPGAGAVLGNTDTQYF

D: TRBD1
V: TRBV5-1
J: TRBJ2-7
size: .
DNA: TGCGCCAGCAGCCTTTCCGGACAGGTGCCCTACGAGCAGTACTTC
CDR3: CASSLSGQVPYEQYF

D: .
V: TRBV4-3
J: TRBJ2-3
size: .
DNA: TGCGCCAGCAGCCAAGCGGGGTCCTCCACAGATACGCAGTATTTT
CDR3: CASSQAGSSTDTQYF

D: .
V: TRBV9
J: TRBJ1-1
size: .
DNA: TGTGCCAGCAGCGTAGCTGGTGGGAACACTGAAGCTTTCTTT
CDR3: CASSVAGGNTEAFF

D: .
V: TRBV19
J: TRBJ1-2
size: .
DNA: TGTGCCAGTAGGAGGGAATATGGCTACACCTTC
CDR3: CASRREYGYTF

D: .
V: TRBV5-1
J: TRBJ1-1
size: .
DNA: TGCGCCAGCAGCTTGGATAAGGGGTTCGCTGAAGCTTTCTTT
CDR3: CASSLDKGFAEAFF

D: .
V: TRBV9
J: TRBJ2-4
size: .
DNA: TGTGCCAGCAGCGTTCACCCCAGGGATCTAGCCAAAAACATTCAGTACTTC
CDR3: CASSVHPRDLAKNIQYF

D: .
V: TRBV28
J: TRBJ1-5
size: .
DNA: TGTGCCAGCAGGCTCGGGGGCGCGGGCAATCAGCCCCAGCATTTT
CDR3: CASRLGGAGNQPQHF

D: TRBD1
V: TRBV7-2
J: TRBJ2-7
size: .
DNA: TGTGCCAGCACGCCGGGACAGGGCGTCTACGAGCAGTACTTC
CDR3: CASTPGQGVYEQYF

D: TRBD1
V: TRBV3-1/TRBV3-2
J: TRBJ1-1
size: .
DNA: TGTGCCAGCAGCGAATACAGGGGGCTCACTGAAGCTTTCTTT
CDR3: CASSEYRGLTEAFF

D: .
V: TRBV6-5
J: TRBJ2-7
size: .
DNA: TGTGCCAGCAGGGGCGCCGCCGACTACGAGCAGTACTTC
CDR3: CASRGAADYEQYF

D: .
V: TRBV7-9
J: TRBJ2-3
size: .
DNA: TGTGCCAGCAGCTTATCGGGGACTAGCACAGATACGCAGTATTTT
CDR3: CASSLSGTSTDTQYF

D: .
V: TRBV19
J: TRBJ1-4
size: .
DNA: TGTGCCAGTAGCCCATCGACTAGAAAAAATGAAAAACTGTTTTTT
CDR3: CASSPSTRKNEKLFF

D: .
V: TRBV7-9
J: TRBJ1-2
size: .
DNA: TGTGCCAGCAGCTTACCGTGGGGCTATGGCTACACCTTC
CDR3: CASSLPWGYGYTF

D: .
V: TRBV2
J: TRBJ1-5
size: .
DNA: TGTGCCAGCAGTGAAGGAGGATTGGGGAATCAGCCCCAGCATTTT
CDR3: CASSEGGLGNQPQHF

D: .
V: TRBV6-1
J: TRBJ2-1
size: .
DNA: TGTGCCAGCAGTGGAGGACCCCGAGGTCCTTACAATGAGCAGTTCTTC
CDR3: CASSGGPRGPYNEQFF

D: .
V: TRBV2
J: TRBJ1-2
size: .
DNA: TGTGCCAGCAGTGGCCTAGGGGGCTACACCTTC
CDR3: CASSGLGGYTF

D: .
V: TRBV19
J: TRBJ1-4
size: .
DNA: TGTGCCAGTAGCCCCATGGGTGAAAAACTGTTTTTT
CDR3: CASSPMGEKLFF

D: .
V: TRBV5-6
J: TRBJ1-3
size: .
DNA: TGTGCCAGCAGCAGAACAGCCTCTGGAAACACCATATATTTT
CDR3: CASSRTASGNTIYF

D: TRBD1
V: TRBV2
J: TRBJ2-3
size: .
DNA: TGTGCCAGCAGTCGACAGGGCCCAGATACGCAGTATTTT
CDR3: CASSRQGPDTQYF

D: TRBD1
V: TRBV18
J: TRBJ1-1
size: once
DNA: TGTGCCAACTCGGGACAGCAAAACACTGAAGCTTTCTTT
CDR3: CANSGQQNTEAFF

D: .
V: TRBV5-4
J: TRBJ2-2
size: .
DNA: TGTGCCAGCAGCTCCGGGACAAACACCGGGGAGCTGTTTTTT
CDR3: CASSSGTNTGELFF